Following are 3 T cell receptor beta chains from one sample sequenced in a study of shared clonotypes between healthy human individuals. Assay: immunoSEQ multiplex PCR; the TCRdb copy retains only in-frame clones and omits some. The data hold over 2 million clones, with 85% to 95% observed a single time. The sequencing input was naive CD4+ T cells sorted from blood. As for subset: CD45RA+ positively selected. Receptors originate from a man aged 18-30 years in good health.

The CDR3 coding sequence is TGTGCCAGCAGCGTGACTAGCTCCCGCTACGAGCAGTACTTC. Protein product: CASSVTSSRYEQYF. This chain connects TRBV5-6 to TRBJ2-7; 7 nucleotides agree with TRBD2. This CDR3 is built from 14 residues. Germline V gene data show CDR1 as SGHDT and CDR2 as YYEEEE. The ends lost 4 bases at V and 3 bases at J; junction bases unmatched: 7.

The V call is TRBV2, the J call TRBJ2-7; the D gene is possibly TRBD1 (6 bases). The ends were cut back, 6 bases at V and 0 bases at J, with 12 bases in the middle. The CDR3 has 14 residues. Germline-derived CDR1 and CDR2 are SNHLY and FYNNEI. CDR3 amino acids: CASRQDSFSYEQYF. In DNA form, the CDR3 reads TGTGCCAGCAGGCAGGACAGCTTCTCCTACGAGCAGTACTTC.

The rearrangement joins TRBV5-1 to TRBJ2-1; 8 bases agree with TRBD1. CDR3 length: 14 amino acids. Germline loops: CDR1 SGHRS, CDR2 YFSETQ. V shed 7 bases, J shed 3 bases, and the junction held 6 bases outside the gene matches. As DNA, the CDR3 is TGCGCCAGCGCGGGACAGGATGTCTACAATGAGCAGTTCTTC. It specifies CASAGQDVYNEQFF.